A single sample is the source of the 7 T cell receptor beta chains below, sequenced in a study of tumor and adjacent non-tumor tissue in lung cancer. This sample's RNA came from whole unsorted tissue. TCRbeta libraries were built with three rounds of nested PCR, modified from ARM-PCR. TCRdb used MiXCR to reprocess the multiplex PCR reads, holding one entry per CDR3 protein. The data show about 110,000 distinct CDR3 sequences, about 75% seen once. Sequencing input: lung tumor tissue. The source of these receptors is an older woman with non-small cell lung cancer.

On this clonotype itself: At one boundary the junction diverges from the germline segment, which might be a read error. J is TRBJ2-1 and V is TRBV10-3; D ambiguous. The CDR3 contains 13 residues. Germline V gene sequence: CDR1 ENHRY, CDR2 SYGVKD. CDR3 in amino acids: CAISGRADNEQFF. The CDR3 region has the DNA TGTGCCATCAGTGGAAGGGCTGATAATGAACAGTTCTTC.

V gene TRBV4-2 combines with J gene TRBJ2-1, with D maybe TRBD2 (6 bases). This CDR3 spans 16 amino acids. V dropped 1 base and J dropped 7 bases, with 17 bases sitting between them. Germline V CDR1 and CDR2: LGHNA, YNFKEQ. The CDR3 here is CASSQAGLTGNNEQFF. The CDR3 nucleotides are TGTGCCAGCAGCCAAGCAGGACTAACGGGAAATAATGAGCAGTTCTTC.

Details on this clonotype: A much bigger clone sits one base away, suggesting this may be a read error. The CDR3 end shows no conserved phenylalanine or tryptophan, and so a read error is likely. V gene TRBV11-3 combines with J gene TRBJ2-1, with 12 bases that match TRBD2. Germline V gene data show CDR1 as SGHNT and CDR2 as YENEEA. This CDR3 is 16 amino acids long. J was trimmed by 5 bases and V by 1 base; bases with no gene match: 3. The CDR3 region is CASSLGTSGENNEQFL. The CDR3 bases are TGTGCCAGCAGCTTAGGGACTAGCGGGGAGAACAATGAGCAGTTCCTC.

As to this clonotype: One end of the junction does not line up with germline, which may come from a read error. The J gene is TRBJ2-1, the V gene TRBV28, with D perhaps TRBD1 or TRBD2 (5 bases each). The CDR3 consists of 15 residues. Germline assignment: CDR1 MDHEN and CDR2 SYDVKM. The CDR3 DNA reads as TGTGCCCGCGCATTATCCGGGACCAGATACAATAAGCAGTTCTTC. It is translated as CARALSGTRYNKQFF.

V gene TRBV6-2 or TRBV6-3 combines with J gene TRBJ2-1, with 8 bases matching TRBD2. The germline CDR1 and CDR2 sequences are MNHEY and SVGEGT. Trimming at V came to 8 bases and at J to 2 bases, leaving 2 bases not matched to a gene. The CDR3 totals 13 residues. In DNA form, the CDR3 reads TGTGCCAGCGGACTAGCCCCCTACAATGAGCAGTTCTTC. Its translation: CASGLAPYNEQFF.

Note on this clonotype: Relative to the germline gene, one junction end is altered; a read error may explain this. The rearrangement joins TRBV28 to TRBJ2-6, with TRBD2 identical over 7 bases. The CDR3 has 15 residues. CDR1 is MDHEN and CDR2 is SYDVKM in the germline V gene. As DNA, the CDR3 is TGTGCCAGCAGTTTAACTCGGGAGGCGGCCAACGTCGTGACTTTC. Translated: CASSLTREAANVVTF.

This clonotype was recorded a few times. The CDR3 end shows no conserved phenylalanine or tryptophan, and so a read error is likely. The V gene is TRBV29-1, the J gene TRBJ2-5; D may be TRBD1 or TRBD2 (6 bases each). The germline gives CDR1 SQVTM, CDR2 ANQGSEA. The V gene lost 7 bases and the J gene lost 5 bases, with 14 bases spanning the gap. The CDR3 covers 12 residues. The CDR3 sequence is CSGCVGGETQYL. The CDR3 nucleotides are TGCAGCGGCTGCGTAGGGGGGGAGACCCAGTACCTC.